Listed here is a single TCR beta chain. This sample was taken from a study of blood T cell repertoires in COVID-19. Assay: immunoSEQ multiplex PCR; the TCRdb copy retains only in-frame clones and omits some. Here the sample spans around 210,000 clones, 84% being singletons. The junction had 11 bases not matched to a gene; V was cut back by 4 bases and J by 4 bases. The CDR3 extends over 16 amino acids. CDR1 and CDR2 from the germline V gene are SGHRS and YFSETQ. The V and J genes are TRBV5-1 and TRBJ1-2, with TRBD1 matching 9 bases. Sequencing used peripheral blood. The source of this sequence is a human donor in a cohort sampled during active COVID-19. CDR3 DNA sequence: TGCGCCAGCAGCCCTGGACAGGGGTTCGGTATCTATGGCTACACCTTC. This gives the protein CASSPGQGFGIYGYTF.